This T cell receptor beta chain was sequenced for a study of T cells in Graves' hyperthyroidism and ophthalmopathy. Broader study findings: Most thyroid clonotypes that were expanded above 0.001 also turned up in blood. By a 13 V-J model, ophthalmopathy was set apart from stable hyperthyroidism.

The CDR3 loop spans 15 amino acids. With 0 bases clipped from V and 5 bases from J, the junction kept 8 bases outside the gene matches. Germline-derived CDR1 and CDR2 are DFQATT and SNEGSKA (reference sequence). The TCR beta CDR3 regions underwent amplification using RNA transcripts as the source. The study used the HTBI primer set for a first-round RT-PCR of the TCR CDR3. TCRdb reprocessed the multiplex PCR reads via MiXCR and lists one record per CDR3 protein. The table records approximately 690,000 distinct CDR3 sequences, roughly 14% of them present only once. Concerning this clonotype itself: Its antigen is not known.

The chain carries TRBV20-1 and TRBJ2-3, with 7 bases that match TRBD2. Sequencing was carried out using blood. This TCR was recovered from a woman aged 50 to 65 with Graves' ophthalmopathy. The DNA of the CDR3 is TGCAGTGCTAGAGATCGGCGGGAGAGTGTAGATACGCAGTATTTT. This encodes CSARDRRESVDTQYF.